This T cell receptor (beta chain) stems from a study of response to subunit inactivated influenza vaccine (dated by TCRdb to the late 2010s). With regard to the full study: To follow how T cells responded to a trivalent subunit inactivated influenza vaccine, the researchers relied on deep quantitative profiling of the T cell receptor repertoire. Here is what the overall study found, with its caveats: It was suggested by the authors that each seasonal influenza vaccination may recruit only a limited number of new T cells.

Libraries were made using RT-PCR. Reads for this sample came from an Illumina HiSeq 2500. TCRdb reworked the public reads: Q25 trimming with fastp, MiXCR clone assembly, productive beta chains retained. Every entry covers one CDR3 protein and lists the most common genes and DNA from its rows. The sample data list about 540,000 distinct CDR3 sequences, and less than 15% of these were observed just once. The ten largest make up more than 9.5% of the sample. Compared with germline, V lacks 0 bases and J lacks 7 bases; bases without a gene match: 4. The germline V gene provides CDR1 SGHTA and CDR2 FQGNSA. The CDR3 contains 15 residues, cysteine and phenylalanine counted. Of all the DNA, just the CDR3 is kept, 45 bases in frame from base 1. This clonotype was counted only a few times. Its recognized antigen is unknown. It has no much larger one-base neighbor in the sample; base qualities were not kept.

This sequence originates from a man in his fifties who received an inactivated influenza vaccine. Donor details come from another sample of the same person, matched by shared clones. Specimen: PBMCs from blood, collected 11 to 12 days after vaccination. The sequence joins TRBV7-2 to TRBJ1-4, with 8 junctional bases fitting TRBD1. The encoded CDR3 is CASSLATGEREKLFF. The DNA reads as follows: TGTGCCAGCAGCTTAGCGACAGGGGAGCGTGAAAAACTGTTTTTT.